This record covers a single TCR beta chain. The CDR3 loop spans 10 amino acids. In germline, CDR1 is LNHDA, CDR2 SQIVND (reference sequence). Trimming took 7 bases from V and 4 from J, leaving 4 bases between them. This sample is part of a study of T cell changes during pregnancy in multiple sclerosis. Clones were sequenced by immunoSEQ multiplex PCR, and TCRdb holds only the in-frame ones, with some missing. The table includes around 52,000 clones, about 90% detected once. The V and J genes are TRBV19 and TRBJ1-1; no definite D call. This sequence was found in a female donor with multiple sclerosis, enrolled in a pregnancy study. Material: CD4+ T cells from peripheral blood mononuclear cells, obtained in the second trimester of pregnancy. The CDR3 region is CASTGTEAFF. CDR3 in DNA: TGTGCCAGTACGGGCACTGAAGCTTTCTTT.